This T cell receptor beta chain was observed in a study of tumor-infiltrating lymphocytes in primary liver carcinoma. Notes on the study in general: The difference in top-250-clone fraction between tumors and blood was significant, favoring tumors (p = 0.039).

Germline DNA was also extracted, while the blood RNA originated from unsorted whole blood. TCR beta cDNA was prepared out of roughly 520 ng total RNA by means of a constant-region primer. TCR beta libraries came from three nested multiplex PCR rounds using slightly modified ARM-PCR. TRBV1-TRBV30 forward primers paired with a C-beta reverse primer were used in the first two PCR rounds, which ran about 11 cycles each. TCRdb independently ran MiXCR on the multiplex PCR reads; one entry per CDR3 protein. Of a few hundred thousand distinct CDR3 sequences in the sample, approximately 54% were seen once. The germline gives CDR1 SGHVS, CDR2 FQNEAQ. This CDR3 comprises 16 residues. Deletions cut 5 bases from V and 2 bases from J, with 18 bases between. This clonotype has just a few counts. As yet, its antigen is unknown.

The chain is built from TRBV7-8 and TRBJ2-5; a possible D gene is TRBD2 (6 bases). Material: peripheral blood. This receptor was taken from a woman in her thirties with primary liver carcinoma and hepatitis B virus infection. CDR3 loop: CASSLGLVVDQETQYF. CDR3 coding DNA: TGTGCCAGCAGCCTGGGACTGGTAGTAGATCAAGAGACCCAGTACTTC. The variable domain in full, completed from reference TRBV7-8 and TRBJ2-5, reads GAGVSQSPRYKVAKRGQDVALRCDPISGHVSLFWYQQALGQGPEFLTYFQNEAQLDKSGLPSDRFFAERPEGSVSTLKIQRTQQEDSAVYLCASSLGLVVDQETQYFGPGTRLLVL.